A single T cell receptor (beta chain) is shown here with its context. The assay was immunoSEQ multiplex PCR, and TCRdb's table has in-frame clones only and misses some. The data contain 220,000 or so clones, 80% to 95% of them singletons. The data were taken from a study of cytomegalovirus exposure and HLA in healthy donors. The CDR3 runs to 17 residues. Between the trimmed V and J ends, which lost 4 bases and 1 base, there was a span of 17 bases. In germline, CDR1 is SGHNT, CDR2 YYREEE (reference sequence). This sequence joins TRBV5-4 and TRBJ2-2; D may be TRBD1 (7 bases). This receptor was obtained from a woman younger than 30 in good health and CMV-seronegative. The sample was PBMCs. The CDR3 DNA reads as TGTGCCAGCAGCCCCTCCCGCAGGGGGGTGAACACCGGGGAGCTGTTTTTT. Amino acid sequence: CASSPSRRGVNTGELFF.